Listed below are T cell receptor beta chains from one sample, sequenced in a study of blood T cells in healthy people across ages. TCRdb redid the calling of the 5' RACE reads with MiXCR, one entry per CDR3 protein. The repertoire holds 600,000 to 800,000 distinct CDR3 sequences, with 52% as singletons. The sequenced sample was blood. All receptors come from a woman older than 75 in good health. Both conserved end residues are part of each CDR3. D genes are given only for firm matches. Size tells how often a clone was seen (once, few, many) or the class of an expanded clone, and some rows leave it out.

j_gene: TRBJ2-5
len: 19
d_gene: TRBD2
abundance: -
v_gene: TRBV7-9
CDR3nt: TGTGCCAGCAGCTTAGGCAGACTAGCGGGAGCTCCGAACCAAGAGACCCAGTACTTC
CDR3aa: CASSLGRLAGAPNQETQYF

j_gene: TRBJ2-2
len: 17
d_gene: TRBD2
abundance: few
v_gene: TRBV9
CDR3nt: TGTGCCAGCAGCATTCTCGGACTAGCGGATGACACCGGGGAGCTGTTTTTT
CDR3aa: CASSILGLADDTGELFF

j_gene: TRBJ2-3
len: 13
d_gene: -
abundance: many
v_gene: TRBV28
CDR3nt: TGTGCGAGTAGCGCATTGGGCACAGATACGCAGTATTTT
CDR3aa: CASSALGTDTQYF

j_gene: TRBJ1-3
len: 17
d_gene: -
abundance: -
v_gene: TRBV9
CDR3nt: TGTGCCAGCAGCCTCCAATCCCGGGGGAGGTTTGGAAACACCATATATTTT
CDR3aa: CASSLQSRGRFGNTIYF

j_gene: TRBJ1-6
len: 17
d_gene: -
abundance: few
v_gene: TRBV5-1
CDR3nt: TGCGCCAGCAGCGGAGGACTCCTCGGCTCCTATAATTCACCCCTCCACTTT
CDR3aa: CASSGGLLGSYNSPLHF

j_gene: TRBJ2-1
len: 15
d_gene: -
abundance: many
v_gene: TRBV14
CDR3nt: TGTGCCAGCAGCCAAGAGATCGAGGGGAGCAATGAGCAGTTCTTC
CDR3aa: CASSQEIEGSNEQFF

j_gene: TRBJ2-7
len: 14
d_gene: -
abundance: -
v_gene: TRBV7-2
CDR3nt: TGTGCCAGCAGCACCGGACTGGGGGATTACGAGCAGTACTTC
CDR3aa: CASSTGLGDYEQYF

j_gene: TRBJ2-5
len: 17
d_gene: TRBD2
abundance: -
v_gene: TRBV24-1
CDR3nt: TGTGCCACCAGTGGTCGGACTAGCGGGAGGGTCTCGGAGACCCAGTACTTC
CDR3aa: CATSGRTSGRVSETQYF

j_gene: TRBJ1-6
len: 17
d_gene: -
abundance: few
v_gene: TRBV12-3/TRBV12-4
CDR3nt: TGTGCCAGCAGTTACGGGGGAGGCCGCTCCTATAATTCACCCCTCCACTTT
CDR3aa: CASSYGGGRSYNSPLHF

j_gene: TRBJ1-2
len: 13
d_gene: -
abundance: many
v_gene: TRBV7-2
CDR3nt: TGTGCCAGCAGCTCGGACATTAACTATGGCTACACCTTC
CDR3aa: CASSSDINYGYTF

j_gene: TRBJ2-1
len: 15
d_gene: -
abundance: many
v_gene: TRBV5-6
CDR3nt: TGTGCCAGCAGCCCGGAGTTCGGCGAGACCGGTGAGCAGTTCTTC
CDR3aa: CASSPEFGETGEQFF

j_gene: TRBJ2-3
len: 18
d_gene: TRBD2
abundance: -
v_gene: TRBV7-2
CDR3nt: TGTGCCAGCAGCCCTAGCGGGAGAGAAACTAGTAGCACAGATACGCAGTATTTT
CDR3aa: CASSPSGRETSSTDTQYF

j_gene: TRBJ1-2
len: 15
d_gene: -
abundance: -
v_gene: TRBV5-1
CDR3nt: TGCGCCAGCAGCCGAGACGGCCAGGTCGACTATGGCTACACCTTC
CDR3aa: CASSRDGQVDYGYTF

j_gene: TRBJ2-3
len: 15
d_gene: -
abundance: many
v_gene: TRBV5-6
CDR3nt: TGTGCCAGCAGCTTGGAGATGGTTAGGGCAGATACGCAGTATTTT
CDR3aa: CASSLEMVRADTQYF

j_gene: TRBJ2-7
len: 16
d_gene: -
abundance: -
v_gene: TRBV12-3/TRBV12-4
CDR3nt: TGTGCCAGCAGTTTAGGGGGGGCAACTTTGTACAATGAGCAGTACTTC
CDR3aa: CASSLGGATLYNEQYF

j_gene: TRBJ2-5
len: 13
d_gene: -
abundance: many
v_gene: TRBV3-1
CDR3nt: TGTGCCAGCAGCCAAAGCCCGCAGCTGCTCCAGTACTTC
CDR3aa: CASSQSPQLLQYF

j_gene: TRBJ2-4
len: 12
d_gene: -
abundance: -
v_gene: TRBV28
CDR3nt: TGTGCCAGCGGACGAGGGGAGTACATTCAGTACTTC
CDR3aa: CASGRGEYIQYF

j_gene: TRBJ1-2
len: 13
d_gene: -
abundance: -
v_gene: TRBV29-1
CDR3nt: TGCAGCGTCCAACCCGAAAGGACCAGTGGCTACACCTTC
CDR3aa: CSVQPERTSGYTF

j_gene: TRBJ2-1
len: 15
d_gene: TRBD1
abundance: -
v_gene: TRBV5-1
CDR3nt: TGCGCCAGCAGCCCCGGGACAGGGAGTCAAGATGAGCAGTTCTTC
CDR3aa: CASSPGTGSQDEQFF

j_gene: TRBJ1-5
len: 16
d_gene: TRBD1
abundance: once
v_gene: TRBV24-1
CDR3nt: TGTGCCACCAGTCCAGGGACAGGGGGTGTAAATCAGCCCCAGCATTTT
CDR3aa: CATSPGTGGVNQPQHF

j_gene: TRBJ2-7
len: 13
d_gene: TRBD2
abundance: once
v_gene: TRBV20-1
CDR3nt: TGCAGTGCTAGTCGGGCGGGAGGTATCGAGCAGTACTTC
CDR3aa: CSASRAGGIEQYF

j_gene: TRBJ1-6
len: 15
d_gene: -
abundance: many
v_gene: TRBV5-5
CDR3nt: TGTGCCAGCAGCCCGGTAGGCTCCTATAATTCACCCCTCCACTTT
CDR3aa: CASSPVGSYNSPLHF

j_gene: TRBJ2-1
len: 14
d_gene: TRBD2
abundance: many
v_gene: TRBV4-2
CDR3nt: TGTGCCTCTCAAAAAGGGGGGACTAGCGATGAGCAGTTCTTC
CDR3aa: CASQKGGTSDEQFF

j_gene: TRBJ2-7
len: 13
d_gene: -
abundance: once
v_gene: TRBV21-1
CDR3nt: TGTGCCAGCAGTCAAAGGTACAGCTACGAGCAGTACTTC
CDR3aa: CASSQRYSYEQYF

j_gene: TRBJ2-7
len: 12
d_gene: -
abundance: -
v_gene: TRBV20-1
CDR3nt: TGCAGTGCCCAGGGGAGGGACTACGAGCAGTACTTC
CDR3aa: CSAQGRDYEQYF

j_gene: TRBJ1-2
len: 13
d_gene: TRBD1
abundance: -
v_gene: TRBV29-1
CDR3nt: TGCAGCGCCACCCCTGGACAGGGAATAAGCTACACCTTC
CDR3aa: CSATPGQGISYTF

j_gene: TRBJ2-5
len: 13
d_gene: -
abundance: many
v_gene: TRBV3-1
CDR3nt: TGTGCCAGCAGCCAAGCCGGGATAGAGACCCAGTACTTC
CDR3aa: CASSQAGIETQYF

j_gene: TRBJ2-7
len: 14
d_gene: TRBD2
abundance: -
v_gene: TRBV27
CDR3nt: TGTGCCAGCAAAGAAGGACTAGCGGGAGGCGAGCAGTACTTC
CDR3aa: CASKEGLAGGEQYF

j_gene: TRBJ2-7
len: 13
d_gene: -
abundance: -
v_gene: TRBV2
CDR3nt: TGTGCCAGCAGTCCTCCCCGGGATTACGAGCAGTACTTC
CDR3aa: CASSPPRDYEQYF

j_gene: TRBJ2-6
len: 13
d_gene: -
abundance: few
v_gene: TRBV7-2
CDR3nt: TGTGCCAGCAGCGACCTACGGACAGAACGCCCGACTTTC
CDR3aa: CASSDLRTERPTF

j_gene: TRBJ2-5
len: 14
d_gene: -
abundance: -
v_gene: TRBV7-9
CDR3nt: TGTGCCAGCAGCTTAGTGTCTAACCAAGAGACCCAGTACTTC
CDR3aa: CASSLVSNQETQYF

j_gene: TRBJ1-1
len: 11
d_gene: -
abundance: many
v_gene: TRBV29-1
CDR3nt: TGCAGCGTTGACACGAACACTGAAGCTTTCTTT
CDR3aa: CSVDTNTEAFF

j_gene: TRBJ2-7
len: 14
d_gene: -
abundance: -
v_gene: TRBV5-1
CDR3nt: TGCGCCAGCAGTCCGGGGATAGAGGGTGTGGAGCAGTACTTC
CDR3aa: CASSPGIEGVEQYF

j_gene: TRBJ2-7
len: 13
d_gene: -
abundance: -
v_gene: TRBV15
CDR3nt: TGTGCCACCAGCAGAGTAGGTCCCCACGAGCAGTACTTC
CDR3aa: CATSRVGPHEQYF

j_gene: TRBJ1-1
len: 13
d_gene: -
abundance: few
v_gene: TRBV21-1
CDR3nt: TGTGCCAGCGCTACAGGGAAATGGGTTGAAGCTTTCTTT
CDR3aa: CASATGKWVEAFF

j_gene: TRBJ2-1
len: 11
d_gene: -
abundance: -
v_gene: TRBV2
CDR3nt: TGTGCCAGCACCGAGAACAATGAGCAGTTCTTC
CDR3aa: CASTENNEQFF

j_gene: TRBJ2-3
len: 14
d_gene: -
abundance: once
v_gene: TRBV29-1
CDR3nt: TGCAGCGCCGTCCTAGCGAATAGCACAGATACGCAGTATTTT
CDR3aa: CSAVLANSTDTQYF

j_gene: TRBJ2-5
len: 15
d_gene: TRBD1
abundance: many
v_gene: TRBV4-1
CDR3nt: TGCGCCAGCAGCCAGGGACAGGGGGCGTGGGAGACCCAGTACTTC
CDR3aa: CASSQGQGAWETQYF

j_gene: TRBJ2-2
len: 16
d_gene: -
abundance: -
v_gene: TRBV18
CDR3nt: TGTGCCAGCTCACCACCTTGGACTCGGGACACCGGGGAGCTGTTTTTT
CDR3aa: CASSPPWTRDTGELFF

j_gene: TRBJ1-6
len: 15
d_gene: -
abundance: few
v_gene: TRBV20-1
CDR3nt: TGCAGTGCTAGTAGGTCCGAGGCAGGCGGTTCACCCCTCCACTTT
CDR3aa: CSASRSEAGGSPLHF

j_gene: TRBJ2-7
len: 14
d_gene: TRBD2
abundance: -
v_gene: TRBV27
CDR3nt: TGTGCCAGCAGTCCGGGACTACCGGCCTACGAGCAGTACTTC
CDR3aa: CASSPGLPAYEQYF